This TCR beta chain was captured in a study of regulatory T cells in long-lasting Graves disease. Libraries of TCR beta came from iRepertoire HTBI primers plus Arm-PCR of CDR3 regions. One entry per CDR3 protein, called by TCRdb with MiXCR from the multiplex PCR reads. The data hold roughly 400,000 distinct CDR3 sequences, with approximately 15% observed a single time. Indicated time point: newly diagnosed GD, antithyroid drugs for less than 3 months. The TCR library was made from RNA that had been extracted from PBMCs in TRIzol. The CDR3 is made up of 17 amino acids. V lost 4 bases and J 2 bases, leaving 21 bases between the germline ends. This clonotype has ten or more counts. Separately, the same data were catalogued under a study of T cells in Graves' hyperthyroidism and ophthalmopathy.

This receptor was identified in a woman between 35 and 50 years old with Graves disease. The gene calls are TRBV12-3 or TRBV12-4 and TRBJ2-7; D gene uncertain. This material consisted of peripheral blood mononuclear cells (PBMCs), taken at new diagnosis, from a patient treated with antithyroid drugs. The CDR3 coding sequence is TGTGCCAGCAGTTGGGCCCCCCCCTTGGGCCCAGCCTACGAGCAGTACTTC. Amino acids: CASSWAPPLGPAYEQYF.